This entry describes one TCR beta chain. Its matching antigen is unknown. 60 Vbeta and 13 Jbeta primers were used in PCR. Profiling relied on immunoSEQ multiplex PCR, and the TCRdb table lists in-frame clones only, not all of them. This sample has approximately 110,000 clones, with just under 80% found just once. The sample is drawn from a study of cytomegalovirus exposure and HLA in healthy donors. The CDR3 has 14 amino acids. Germline CDR1 is SGHRS and CDR2 is YFSETQ. V shed 3 bases and J 0 bases; nucleotides not matched to a gene: 2. Study outcomes and limitations: When analyzed later, a missense DCLRE1C variant was found to be linked to TCR beta V- and J-gene trimming. Of the V segments, some could not be distinguished, including TRBV6-2 and TRBV6-3, and were excluded.

The V and J genes are TRBV5-1 and TRBJ1-1; TRBD1 matches 7 bases. Sequencing used PBMCs. The sequence was collected from a male donor in good health and CMV-seronegative. CDR3 residues: CASSSGQMNTEAFF. CDR3 in DNA: TGCGCCAGCAGCTCGGGACAGATGAACACTGAAGCTTTCTTT.